This T cell receptor (beta chain) was sequenced in a study of spatial heterogeneity in lung cancer. TCRdb analysed the 5' RACE reads with MiXCR anew, one entry per CDR3 protein. In the table there are several thousand distinct CDR3 sequences, 8.6% of which are singletons. The time point is: sample taken at primary tumor resection. The donors were 65 to 85 patients with non-small cell lung cancer that was early-stage and untreated. Deletions cut 2 bases from V and 3 bases from J, with 18 bases between. This CDR3 has 16 residues. Per germline, CDR1 SGHNT and CDR2 YYREEE (reference sequence). This clonotype is medium-sized within its sample. Its target is unknown. Broader study findings: The study estimated around 7% alpha and under 15% beta chain coverage of tumor T cells. How many expanded intratumoral alpha and beta TCRs were present tracked the tumor mutation count, which was a count of nonsynonymous mutations. Ubiquitous and regional expanded TCR counts tracked ubiquitous and regional nonsynonymous mutations, respectively.

Sequenced material: lung tumor tissue, taken at surgery. This chain joins TRBV5-4 and TRBJ2-7; tentatively, D is TRBD1 (7 bases). This receptor was identified in a male donor with early-stage non-small cell lung cancer. The CDR3 loop reads CASSFGGAGGLYEQYF. The CDR3 DNA reads as TGTGCCAGCAGCTTCGGGGGAGCAGGGGGTCTCTACGAGCAGTACTTC.